The rows below give T cell receptor beta chains drawn from one sample of a study of CD8+ T cells in alopecia areata. Assay: immunoSEQ multiplex PCR; the TCRdb copy retains only in-frame clones and omits some. The sample holds 200,000 to 250,000 clones; roughly 66% are singletons and the top ten take 0.95% to 1.5%. Sequencing used CD4+ T cells sorted from blood, obtained at approximately week 42, from a patient treated with tofacitinib. The receptors originated from a human donor with alopecia areata. Both conserved end residues are part of each CDR3. Each record gives: V gene, CDR3 protein.

v_gene: TRBV30; CDR3aa: CAWSVGQDSQPQHF
v_gene: TRBV5-6; CDR3aa: CASSLTGRNQPQHF
v_gene: TRBV2; CDR3aa: CASSPVGGETQYF
v_gene: TRBV4-3; CDR3aa: CASSNRIFGEQYF
v_gene: TRBV4-3; CDR3aa: CASSQDFGGGNQPQHF
v_gene: TRBV6-5; CDR3aa: CASSPLDNTGELFF
v_gene: TRBV5-6; CDR3aa: CASRSLGTGEDTQYF
v_gene: TRBV27; CDR3aa: CASSFRRAGEASTDTQYF
v_gene: TRBV4-3; CDR3aa: CASSQDAQGNQPQHF
v_gene: TRBV2; CDR3aa: CASSGLLVTQYF
v_gene: TRBV25-1; CDR3aa: CASSEEGWLQEQFF
v_gene: TRBV29-1; CDR3aa: CSAPMGETQYF
v_gene: TRBV2; CDR3aa: CASSPGQGYQPQHF
v_gene: TRBV9; CDR3aa: CASSVRNSGGGEQFF
v_gene: TRBV19; CDR3aa: CASSTEGYNTQYF
v_gene: TRBV29-1; CDR3aa: CSVDRTGLYNEQFF
v_gene: TRBV6-1; CDR3aa: CASSDGGVGSPLHF
v_gene: TRBV4-3; CDR3aa: CASSQSGAGGNSPLHF
v_gene: TRBV15; CDR3aa: CATSRGYQPQHF
v_gene: TRBV6-1; CDR3aa: CASRQLLNTEAFF
v_gene: TRBV5-6; CDR3aa: CASRYRGEETQYF
v_gene: TRBV7-2; CDR3aa: CASSLSSGAEGDTQYF
v_gene: TRBV14; CDR3aa: CASSQGREDQYF
v_gene: TRBV29-1; CDR3aa: CSASTEVKTTEAFF
v_gene: TRBV5-6; CDR3aa: CASSFGTASGELFF
v_gene: TRBV29-1; CDR3aa: CSVDSLAGSDEQFF